This TCR beta chain was captured by sequencing in a study of beta chain features in type 1 diabetes. Study conclusions and caveats: A cDNA-based sequencing approach could over-represent cells with high TCR expression. TCRB CDR3s were moderately but significantly shorter in Type 1 diabetes patients in all four CD4+ subsets.

Notes on this clone: No antigen is known for it.

V lost 5 bases, J lost 10 bases, and 6 bases stayed unmatched. The CDR3 is 13 residues long. The V gene's germline CDR1 is MRHNA and CDR2 SNTAGT. Investigators reverse transcribed all isolated RNA, so they sequenced expressed TCRB transcripts. Here immunoSEQ multiplex PCR was the method, and the copy in TCRdb shows in-frame clones only, minus some. The table includes about 170,000 clones, approximately 7.9% detected once. The sequence was obtained from a young man with type 1 diabetes. V gene TRBV6-4 combines with J gene TRBJ2-1, with 9 bases lining up with TRBD1. The sequenced sample was central memory CD4+ T cells from blood. CDR3 coding DNA: TGTGCCAGCAGTCGGGACAGGGACGACGAGCAGTTCTTC. Translating gives CASSRDRDDEQFF.